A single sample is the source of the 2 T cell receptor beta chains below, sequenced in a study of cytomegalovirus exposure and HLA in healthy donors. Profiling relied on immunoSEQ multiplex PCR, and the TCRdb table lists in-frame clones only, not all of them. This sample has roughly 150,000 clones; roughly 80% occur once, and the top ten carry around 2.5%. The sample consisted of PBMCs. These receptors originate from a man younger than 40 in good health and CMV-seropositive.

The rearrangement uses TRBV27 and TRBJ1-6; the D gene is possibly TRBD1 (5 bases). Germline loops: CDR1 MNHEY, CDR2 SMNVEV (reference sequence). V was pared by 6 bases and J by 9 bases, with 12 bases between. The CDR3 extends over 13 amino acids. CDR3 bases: TGTGCCAGCAGCAGGGTTCCCGGTTCACCCCTCCACTTT. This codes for CASSRVPGSPLHF.

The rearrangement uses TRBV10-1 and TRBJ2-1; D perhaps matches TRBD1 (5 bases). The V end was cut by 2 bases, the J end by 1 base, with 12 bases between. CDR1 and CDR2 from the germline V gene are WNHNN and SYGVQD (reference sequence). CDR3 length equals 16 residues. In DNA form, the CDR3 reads TGCGCCAGCAGTGAGCCTGCAGGGCTATCCTACAATGAGCAGTTCTTC. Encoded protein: CASSEPAGLSYNEQFF.